This T cell receptor beta chain was identified during a study of blood T cell repertoires in COVID-19. Overall study context: Both acute and convalescent COVID-19 samples were obtained from the United States, Italy and Spain.

Trimming shortened V by 1 base and J by 4 bases, and 14 bases separated the two germline ends. Germline assignment: CDR1 SGHTA and CDR2 FQGNSA. The CDR3 contains 16 residues. In the authors' methods: Quantification of nucleated cells was approximated via reference gene primer amplification. The data were produced by immunoSEQ multiplex PCR, yet TCRdb's version contains in-frame clones alone and is incomplete. V and J calls and clone size are given by that table; D and trimming were obtained from the DNA. The table has around 150,000 clones, approximately 87% seen once; the top ten hold 2% to 2.5%. The V and J genes are TRBV7-2 and TRBJ2-1; TRBD2 is a possible D gene (6 bases). Sequenced input: peripheral blood. The source of this sequence is a man aged 50-60 years with active COVID-19. CDR3 coding DNA: TGTGCCAGCAGCTTAGTAGCGGCCGATCGATACAATGAGCAGTTCTTC. Residues: CASSLVAADRYNEQFF. The full variable domain, completed using reference TRBV7-2 and TRBJ2-1, is GAGVSQSPSNKVTEKGKDVELRCDPISGHTALYWYRQSLGQGLEFLIYFQGNSAPDKSGLPSDRFSAERTGGSVSTLTIQRTQQEDSAVYLCASSLVAADRYNEQFFGPGTRLTVL.